The 8 T cell receptor beta chains below were found in one sample sequenced in a study of T cell repertoires in cytomegalovirus infection. Each CDR3 protein is one row after TCRdb ran MiXCR on the reads. In the table there are approximately 400,000 distinct CDR3 sequences, 31% of which are singletons. Sequences were obtained from PBMCs. The source is a human donor in good health (CMV status not recorded). Some clones in this sample may be carry-over from other donors' samples.

Of note for this clonotype: At one end the junction does not follow the germline gene, possibly because of a read error. The chain links TRBV20-1 to TRBJ2-1; D not certain. Per germline, CDR1 DFQATT and CDR2 SNEGSKA (reference sequence). The CDR3 is 12 amino acids. CDR3 in amino acids: CSSRYQVGEQFF. CDR3 nucleotide sequence: TGCAGTTCTAGATATCAGGTCGGTGAGCAGTTCTTC.

Regarding this clonotype: A clone one base away is much larger, so this may be a read error. The chain links TRBV12-3 or TRBV12-4 to TRBJ1-1; D gene uncertain. V was trimmed by 5 bases and J by 7 bases, leaving 11 bases between them. The CDR3 contains 12 residues. The CDR3 DNA reads TGTGCCAGCAGTCGAGACTGGGATGAAGCTTTCTTT. It is translated as CASSRDWDEAFF.

This clonotype was seen more than once but under ten times. The chain employs TRBV7-2 and TRBJ2-6; D unclear. This CDR3 is 15 amino acids long. CDR1 is SGHTA, CDR2 FQGNSA, per germline. V was trimmed by 4 bases and J by 0 bases, leaving 7 bases between them. The CDR3 sequence: CASSSVHSGANVLTF. The CDR3 DNA reads TGTGCCAGCAGCTCAGTGCACTCTGGGGCCAACGTCCTGACTTTC.

This clonotype was counted only a few times. The rearrangement links TRBV9 to TRBJ1-2; TRBD1 might be the D (5 bases). The CDR3 spans 14 residues. Trimming took 4 bases from V and 8 from J, leaving 18 bases between them. The germline V gene encodes CDR1 SGDLS and CDR2 YYNGEE. As DNA, the CDR3 is TGTGCCAGCAGCTTCGGGACCGCCCTGATGGGCTACACCTTC. Its protein product is CASSFGTALMGYTF.

This clonotype was observed many times. This chain joins TRBV28 and TRBJ2-7; 12 bases match TRBD1. J gave up 5 bases and V 8 bases, and 13 bases lay outside the gene matches. This CDR3 is 16 amino acids long. Germline values: CDR1 MDHEN, CDR2 SYDVKM. The DNA for the CDR3 is TGTGCCAGCTCCTCCGCGGGGACAGGGGGCGAGGACGAGCAGTACTTC. It yields the protein CASSSAGTGGEDEQYF.

With respect to this clonotype: A much larger clone differs by one base, so this may be a read error. This chain uses TRBV7-8 with TRBJ2-7; D is possibly TRBD1 or TRBD2 (5 bases each). V was clipped by 5 bases and J by 4 bases, with 15 bases between them. The germline CDR1 and CDR2 sequences are SGHVS and FQNEAQ. There are 14 residues in the CDR3. In DNA form, the CDR3 reads TGTGCCAGCAGCCCGGGGACCGACCTGTACGAGCAGTACTTC. Protein product: CASSPGTDLYEQYF.

The rearrangement uses TRBV4-3 and TRBJ2-5, with D unresolved. Per the germline V gene, CDR1 is LGHNA and CDR2 is YSLEER. This CDR3 spans 14 amino acids. Trimming stripped 1 base from V and 0 bases from J, with 6 bases between. The CDR3, as DNA: TGCGCCAGCAGCCAAGGAGTACACCAAGAGACCCAGTACTTC. Residues: CASSQGVHQETQYF.

This clonotype was counted at least ten times. The J gene is TRBJ2-1, the V gene TRBV7-2, with 12 nucleotides matching TRBD2. This CDR3 spans 15 amino acids. Germline CDR1 and CDR2: SGHTA and FQGNSA. The J segment lost 9 bases and the V segment lost 3 bases, leaving 6 bases of the junction unmatched. CDR3 protein: CASSFASGGAREQFF. CDR3 DNA sequence: TGTGCCAGCAGCTTCGCTAGCGGGGGGGCTCGTGAGCAGTTCTTC.